This T cell receptor beta chain is drawn from a study of blood T cell repertoires in COVID-19. Authors' methods: Estimated nucleated cell counts came from reference gene primer amplification. Sequencing used immunoSEQ multiplex PCR; TCRdb keeps in-frame clones, though not all of them. The V and J calls and clone size come from that table; D and trimming were worked out from the DNA. The sample holds under 300,000 clones; about four fifths are singletons and the top ten take 1.9%. V lost 5 bases to trimming and J lost 7 bases, with 8 bases between them. The CDR3 covers 11 residues. This clone occurred once.

V is TRBV12-3 or TRBV12-4 and J is TRBJ1-2; no clear D gene. Sequenced material: peripheral blood. The sequence came from a man younger than 40 who had recovered from COVID-19. The chain's CDR3 is CASSQTSGYTF. In DNA, the CDR3 is TGTGCCAGCAGTCAAACTTCTGGCTACACCTTC.